This entry features one T cell receptor beta chain sequence. CDR1 MNHNS and CDR2 SASEGT come from the germline V gene. This CDR3 is built from 14 residues. V lost 3 bases and J 0 bases, leaving 9 bases between the germline ends. Living in about two dozen US areas, the participants were between 18 and 89 years of age. Participants were placed into cohorts based on the clinical history they reported. Clones were sequenced by immunoSEQ multiplex PCR, and TCRdb holds only the in-frame ones, with some missing. The sample lists fewer than 450,000 clones; approximately 91% were seen once. This sample was included in a study of blood T cell repertoires in COVID-19. Study-level background: The United States, Italy and Spain were the sources of the acute and convalescent COVID-19 samples. T cells, B-cell-depleted T cells, or PBMCs provided the cDNA or gDNA that served as material.

Material: PBMCs or T cells enriched from blood (not recorded which). The origin of this receptor is a woman aged 40 to 50 with acute COVID-19. V usage is TRBV6-1 and J usage is TRBJ2-7; D gene ambiguous. CDR3 sequence (DNA): TGTGCCAGCAGTGAGTCCCTCAGCTCCTACGAGCAGTACTTC. Translation gives CASSESLSSYEQYF.